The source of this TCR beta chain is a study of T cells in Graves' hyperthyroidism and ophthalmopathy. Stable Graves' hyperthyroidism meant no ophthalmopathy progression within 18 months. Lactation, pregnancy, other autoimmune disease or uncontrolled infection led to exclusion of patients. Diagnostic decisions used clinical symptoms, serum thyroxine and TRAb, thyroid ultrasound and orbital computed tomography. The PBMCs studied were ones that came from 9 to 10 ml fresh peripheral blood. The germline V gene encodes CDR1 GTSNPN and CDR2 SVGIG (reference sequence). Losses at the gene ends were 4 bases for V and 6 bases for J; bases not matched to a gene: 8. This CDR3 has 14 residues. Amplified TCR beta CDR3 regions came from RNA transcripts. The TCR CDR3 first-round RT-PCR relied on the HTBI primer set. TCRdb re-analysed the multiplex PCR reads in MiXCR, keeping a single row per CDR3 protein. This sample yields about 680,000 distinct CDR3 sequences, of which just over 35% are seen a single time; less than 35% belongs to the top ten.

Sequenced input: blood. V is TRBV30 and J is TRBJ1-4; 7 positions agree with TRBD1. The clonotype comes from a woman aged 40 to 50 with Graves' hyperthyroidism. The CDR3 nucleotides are TGTGCCTGGAAACACAGGGGTTGGGATGAAAAACTGTTTTTT. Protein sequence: CAWKHRGWDEKLFF.